Following are 16 T cell receptor beta chains from one sample sequenced in a study of T cell changes during pregnancy in multiple sclerosis. TCRdb's table, derived via immunoSEQ multiplex PCR, lists solely in-frame clones and lacks some. Of 14,000 or so clones in the sample, just over 90% are singletons; the top ten hold about 2.7%. The sample in question was peripheral blood, obtained in the second trimester of pregnancy. The receptor set was obtained from a female donor in good health, enrolled as a control in a pregnancy study.

This clone is a singleton in its sample. The chain employs TRBV7-3 and TRBJ2-3; tentatively, D is TRBD1 (6 bases). Trimming stripped 1 base from V and 4 bases from J, with 15 bases between. The CDR3 covers 16 residues. Germline V gene lookup returns CDR1 SGHTA and CDR2 FQGTGA. CDR3: CASSLMGAGSADTQYF. The CDR3, as DNA: TGTGCCAGCAGCTTAATGGGGGCCGGGTCGGCAGATACGCAGTATTTT.

About this clone: Other DNA sequences in this sample translate to the same CDR3. The CDR3 loop reads CASSLASGGTEAFF. The CDR3 bases are TGCGCCAGCAGCTTGGCCTCAGGGGGCACTGAAGCTTTCTTT. V and J are TRBV5-1 and TRBJ1-1, with 7 bases fitting TRBD1. Germline CDR1 is SGHRS and CDR2 is YFSETQ. The CDR3 spans 14 residues. Trimming removed 0 bases from V and 4 bases from J; junction bases left unmatched: 3.

The rearrangement uses TRBV27 and TRBJ2-6, with D possibly matching TRBD1 (5 bases). The germline V and J ends were trimmed by 4 bases and 1 base, with 5 bases remaining between them. Germline assignment: CDR1 MNHEY and CDR2 SMNVEV (reference sequence). This CDR3 is built from 14 residues. CDR3 loop: CASSSGSGANVLTF. The CDR3, as DNA: TGTGCCAGCAGTTCAGGGTCTGGGGCCAACGTCCTGACTTTC.

V and J are TRBV18 and TRBJ1-1; possibly TRBD1 for D (6 bases). The V end lost 6 bases, the J end lost 0 bases, and 14 bases lay between the germline ends. The CDR3 consists of 15 residues. CDR1 KGHSH and CDR2 LQKENI come from the germline V gene. The chain's CDR3 is CASSEGGGMNTEAFF. CDR3 in DNA: TGTGCCAGCTCCGAGGGGGGGGGCATGAACACTGAAGCTTTCTTT.

V gene TRBV27 combines with J gene TRBJ2-7, with TRBD2 identical over 7 bases. Per the germline V gene, CDR1 is MNHEY and CDR2 is SMNVEV (reference sequence). V shed 6 bases and J 3 bases; nucleotides not matched to a gene: 11. The CDR3 has 15 amino acids. CDR3 residues: CASSSFPSGYYEQYF. In DNA form, the CDR3 reads TGTGCCAGCAGCTCATTTCCTAGCGGATACTACGAGCAGTACTTC.

V is TRBV19 and J is TRBJ1-2; no clear D gene. The germline V gene has CDR1 LNHDA and CDR2 SQIVND (reference sequence). CDR3 length equals 17 residues. Trimming removed 1 base from V and 4 bases from J, with 19 bases in between. The CDR3 loop reads CASSIAGRGREGYGYTF. The CDR3 nucleotides are TGTGCCAGTAGTATAGCCGGGCGCGGGAGGGAGGGCTATGGCTACACCTTC. Full variable domain (outside the CDR3, taken from reference TRBV19 and TRBJ1-2): DGGITQSPKYLFRKEGQNVTLSCEQNLNHDAMYWYRQDPGQGLRLIYYSQIVNDFQKGDIAEGYSVSREKKESFPLTVTSAQKNPTAFYLCASSIAGRGREGYGYTFGSGTRLTVV.

V gene TRBV6-1 combines with J gene TRBJ2-5, with 9 positions matching TRBD2. After removal of 6 bases from V and 6 bases from J, the junction contained 8 bases not matched to a gene. Germline loops: CDR1 MNHNS, CDR2 SASEGT. The CDR3 length is 14 residues. The CDR3 protein is CASRASGIIKTQYF. CDR3 nucleotides: TGTGCCAGCAGGGCTAGCGGGATTATCAAGACCCAGTACTTC.

The rearrangement uses TRBV9 and TRBJ2-7, with D unresolved. Between the trimmed V and J ends, which lost 3 bases and 3 bases, there was a span of 16 bases. Germline CDR1 SGDLS, CDR2 YYNGEE. The CDR3 extends over 15 amino acids. The CDR3: CASSARAYGGYEQYF. CDR3 nucleotides: TGTGCCAGCAGCGCCCGAGCTTATGGCGGCTACGAGCAGTACTTC.

The chain carries TRBV27 and TRBJ2-3; 11 bases agree with TRBD1. The junction had 7 bases not matched to a gene; V was cut back by 5 bases and J by 6 bases. The CDR3 is 15 amino acids. Per the germline V gene, CDR1 is MNHEY and CDR2 is SMNVEV (reference sequence). The CDR3, as DNA: TGTGCCAGCAGTCCCGGGACAGGGGGGACGGATACGCAGTATTTT. Its translation: CASSPGTGGTDTQYF.

The J gene is TRBJ1-1, the V gene TRBV7-9; maybe TRBD1 (5 bases). The V end lost 4 bases, the J end lost 1 base, and 16 bases lay between the germline ends. The CDR3 has 16 residues. Germline V gives CDR1 SEHNR, CDR2 FQNEAQ (reference sequence). CDR3 amino acids: CASSSRMPDRNTEAFF. CDR3 bases: TGTGCCAGCAGCTCACGAATGCCCGACAGGAACACTGAAGCTTTCTTT.

The chain is built from TRBV5-4 and TRBJ1-3, with 9 nucleotides matching TRBD1. The CDR3 has 17 residues. The V and J ends lost 3 bases and 0 bases, in that order; junction bases with no gene match: 7. The germline V gene encodes CDR1 SGHNT and CDR2 YYREEE (reference sequence). The CDR3 DNA sequence: TGTGCCAGCAGCTCCGGCGGGACAGGGATCTCTGGAAACACCATATATTTT. It specifies CASSSGGTGISGNTIYF.

The CDR3 reads CASSLYGRGLINEQFF. The CDR3 coding sequence is TGTGCCAGCAGTTTATATGGCAGGGGGCTTATCAATGAGCAGTTCTTC. V usage is TRBV27 and J usage is TRBJ2-1, with 8 positions matching TRBD1. Losses at the gene ends were 1 base for V and 6 bases for J; bases not matched to a gene: 8. The CDR3 covers 16 residues. The germline V gene has CDR1 MNHEY and CDR2 SMNVEV (reference sequence).

The chain links TRBV27 to TRBJ1-2, with TRBD1 identical over 7 bases. The CDR3 extends over 16 amino acids. CDR1 and CDR2 (germline): MNHEY, SMNVEV (reference sequence). J lost 0 bases, V lost 4 bases, and 8 bases had no gene match. CDR3 residues: CASSSVGQGANYGYTF. The CDR3 nucleotides are TGTGCCAGCAGTTCTGTCGGGCAGGGGGCTAACTATGGCTACACCTTC.

This chain uses TRBV10-1 with TRBJ2-1; 7 positions agree with TRBD1. J lost 2 bases, V lost 8 bases, and 6 bases had no gene match. The CDR3 runs to 14 residues. Germline V gene data show CDR1 as WNHNN and CDR2 as SYGVQD (reference sequence). For the CDR3, the DNA is TGCGCCAGCTGGAGACAGGGCACCTACAATGAGCAGTTCTTC. Translating it yields CASWRQGTYNEQFF.

The chain combines TRBV6-5 with TRBJ2-7; the match to TRBD1 covers 7 bases. The CDR3 is 14 residues long. V lost 5 bases, J lost 5 bases, and 9 bases stayed unmatched. The germline V gene encodes CDR1 MNHEY and CDR2 SVGAGI. The CDR3 loop reads CASSQGQETNEQYF. The CDR3 DNA follows: TGTGCCAGCAGTCAAGGACAGGAGACAAACGAGCAGTACTTC.

This clone was counted between two and nine times. This chain uses TRBV11-2 with TRBJ2-1, with TRBD2 identical over 10 bases. The CDR3 runs to 17 residues. CDR1 and CDR2 from the germline V gene are SGHAT and FQNNGV. J lost 8 bases, V lost 5 bases, and 15 bases had no gene match. The CDR3, as DNA: TGTGCCAGCAGCCCATTTGGGGCTAGCGGGAGTGGGTATGAGCAGTTCTTC. It translates to CASSPFGASGSGYEQFF.